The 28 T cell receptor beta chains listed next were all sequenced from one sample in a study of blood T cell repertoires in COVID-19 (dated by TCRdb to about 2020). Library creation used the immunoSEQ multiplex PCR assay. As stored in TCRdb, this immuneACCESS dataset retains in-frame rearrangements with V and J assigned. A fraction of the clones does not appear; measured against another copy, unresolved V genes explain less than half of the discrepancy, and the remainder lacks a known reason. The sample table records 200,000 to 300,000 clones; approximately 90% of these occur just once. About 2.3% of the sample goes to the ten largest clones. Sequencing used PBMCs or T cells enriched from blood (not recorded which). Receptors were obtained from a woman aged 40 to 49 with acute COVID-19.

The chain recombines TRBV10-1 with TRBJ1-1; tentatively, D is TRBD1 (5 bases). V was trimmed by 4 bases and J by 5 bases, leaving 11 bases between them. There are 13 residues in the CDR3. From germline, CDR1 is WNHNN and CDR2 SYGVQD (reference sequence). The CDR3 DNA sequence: TGCGCCAGCAGTGCAGGGAGGGGAACTGAAGCTTTCTTT. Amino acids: CASSAGRGTEAFF.

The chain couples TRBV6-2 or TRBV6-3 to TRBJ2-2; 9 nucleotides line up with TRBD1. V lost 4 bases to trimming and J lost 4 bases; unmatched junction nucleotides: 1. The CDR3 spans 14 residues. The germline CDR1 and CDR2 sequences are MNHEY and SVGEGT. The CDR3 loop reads CASSSTGGTGELFF. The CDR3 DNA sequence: TGTGCCAGCAGTTCGACAGGGGGCACCGGGGAGCTGTTTTTT.

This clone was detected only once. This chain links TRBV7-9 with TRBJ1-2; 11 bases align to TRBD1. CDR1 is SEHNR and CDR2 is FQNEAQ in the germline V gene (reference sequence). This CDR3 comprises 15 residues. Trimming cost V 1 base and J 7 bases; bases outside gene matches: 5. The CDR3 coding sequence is TGTGCCAGCAGCTTAGGCGGACAGGGGGCAGGTGGCTACACCTTC. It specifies CASSLGGQGAGGYTF.

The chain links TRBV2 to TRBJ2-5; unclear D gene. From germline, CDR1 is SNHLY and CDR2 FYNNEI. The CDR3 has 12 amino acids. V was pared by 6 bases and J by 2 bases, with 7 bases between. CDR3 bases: TGTGCCAGCAGGTCAGGTCAAGAGACCCAGTACTTC. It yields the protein CASRSGQETQYF.

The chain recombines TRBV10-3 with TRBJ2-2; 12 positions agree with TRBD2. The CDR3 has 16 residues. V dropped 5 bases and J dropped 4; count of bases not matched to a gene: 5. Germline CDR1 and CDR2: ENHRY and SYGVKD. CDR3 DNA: TGTGCCATCAGTATTTCTAGCGGGGGGGCCACCGGGGAGCTGTTTTTT. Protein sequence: CAISISSGGATGELFF.

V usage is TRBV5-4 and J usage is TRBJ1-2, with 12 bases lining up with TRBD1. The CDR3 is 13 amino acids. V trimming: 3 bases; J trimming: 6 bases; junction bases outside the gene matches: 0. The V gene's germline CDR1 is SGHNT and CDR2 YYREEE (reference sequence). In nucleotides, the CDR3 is TGTGCCAGCAGCTGGGACAGGGGGCATGGCTACACCTTC. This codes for CASSWDRGHGYTF. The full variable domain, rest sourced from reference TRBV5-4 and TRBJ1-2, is ETGVTQSPTHLIKTRGQQVTLRCSSQSGHNTVSWYQQALGQGPQFIFQYYREEENGRGNFPPRFSGLQFPNYSSELNVNALELDDSALYLCASSWDRGHGYTFGSGTRLTVV.

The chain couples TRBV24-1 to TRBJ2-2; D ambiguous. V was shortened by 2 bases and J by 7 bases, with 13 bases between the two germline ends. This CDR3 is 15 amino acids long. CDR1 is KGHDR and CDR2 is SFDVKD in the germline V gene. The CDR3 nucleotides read TGTGCCACCAGTGATTCCCGACTTGTTCACGGGGAGCTGTTTTTT. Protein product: CATSDSRLVHGELFF.

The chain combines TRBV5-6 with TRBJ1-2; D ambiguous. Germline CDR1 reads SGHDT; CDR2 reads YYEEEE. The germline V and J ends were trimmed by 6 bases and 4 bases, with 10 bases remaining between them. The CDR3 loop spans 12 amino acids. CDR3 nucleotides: TGTGCCAGCACCCTAGGTGGCTATGGCTACACCTTC. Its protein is CASTLGGYGYTF.

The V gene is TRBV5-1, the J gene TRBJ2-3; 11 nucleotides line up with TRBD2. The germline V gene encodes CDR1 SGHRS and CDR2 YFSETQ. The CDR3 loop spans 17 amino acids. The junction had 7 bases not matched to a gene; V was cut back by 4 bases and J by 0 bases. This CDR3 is CASSDRLAGLSTDTQYF. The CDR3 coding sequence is TGCGCCAGCAGCGATCGACTAGCGGGGCTTAGCACAGATACGCAGTATTTT.

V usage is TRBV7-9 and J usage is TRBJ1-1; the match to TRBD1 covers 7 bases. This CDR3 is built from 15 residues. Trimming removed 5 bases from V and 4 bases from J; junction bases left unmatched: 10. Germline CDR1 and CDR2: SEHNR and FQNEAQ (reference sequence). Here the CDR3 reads CASSPGGTVFTEAFF. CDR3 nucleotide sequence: TGTGCCAGCAGCCCGGGTGGGACAGTCTTCACTGAAGCTTTCTTT. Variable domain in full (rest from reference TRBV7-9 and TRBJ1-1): DTGVSQNPRHKITKRGQNVTFRCDPISEHNRLYWYRQTLGQGPEFLTYFQNEAQLEKSRLLSDRFSAERPKGSFSTLEIQRTEQGDSAMYLCASSPGGTVFTEAFFGQGTRLTVV.

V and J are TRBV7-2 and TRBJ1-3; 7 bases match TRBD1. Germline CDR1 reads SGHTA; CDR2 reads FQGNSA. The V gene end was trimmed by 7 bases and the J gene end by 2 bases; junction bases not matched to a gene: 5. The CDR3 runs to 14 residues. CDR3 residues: CASTTQGAGNTIYF. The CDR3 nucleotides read TGTGCCAGCACGACGCAGGGGGCTGGAAACACCATATATTTT.

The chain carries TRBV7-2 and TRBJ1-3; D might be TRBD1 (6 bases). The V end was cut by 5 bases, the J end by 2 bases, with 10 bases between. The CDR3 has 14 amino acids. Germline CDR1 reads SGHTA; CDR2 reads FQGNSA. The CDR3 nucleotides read TGTGCCAGCAGCCAAGGGGGACCTGGAAACACCATATATTTT. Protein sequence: CASSQGGPGNTIYF. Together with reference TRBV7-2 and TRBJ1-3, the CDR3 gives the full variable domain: GAGVSQSPSNKVTEKGKDVELRCDPISGHTALYWYRQSLGQGLEFLIYFQGNSAPDKSGLPSDRFSAERTGGSVSTLTIQRTQQEDSAVYLCASSQGGPGNTIYFGEGSWLTVV.

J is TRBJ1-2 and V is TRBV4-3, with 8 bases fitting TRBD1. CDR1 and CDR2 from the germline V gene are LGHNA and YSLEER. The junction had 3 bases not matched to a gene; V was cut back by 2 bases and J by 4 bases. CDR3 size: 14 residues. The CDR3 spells CASSQLTGVYGYTF. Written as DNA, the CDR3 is TGCGCCAGCAGCCAACTGACAGGGGTCTATGGCTACACCTTC.

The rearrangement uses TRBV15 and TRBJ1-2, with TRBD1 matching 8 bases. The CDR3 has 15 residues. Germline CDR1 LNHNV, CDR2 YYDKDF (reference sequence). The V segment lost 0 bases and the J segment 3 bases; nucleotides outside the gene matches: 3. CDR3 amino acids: CATSRDAGQDYGYTF. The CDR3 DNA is TGTGCCACCAGCAGAGATGCGGGACAGGACTATGGCTACACCTTC.

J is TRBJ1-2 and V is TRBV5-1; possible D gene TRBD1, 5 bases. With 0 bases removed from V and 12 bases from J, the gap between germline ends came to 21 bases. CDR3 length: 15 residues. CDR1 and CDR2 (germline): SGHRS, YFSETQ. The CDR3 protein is CASSLDGAREAPNTF. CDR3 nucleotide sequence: TGCGCCAGCAGCTTGGATGGGGCACGTGAGGCTCCGAACACCTTC.

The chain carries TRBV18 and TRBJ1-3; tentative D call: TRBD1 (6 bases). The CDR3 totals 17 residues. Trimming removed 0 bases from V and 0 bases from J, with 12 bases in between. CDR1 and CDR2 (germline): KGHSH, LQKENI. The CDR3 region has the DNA TGTGCCAGCTCACCACCGGGGACACGGTCCTCTGGAAACACCATATATTTT. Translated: CASSPPGTRSSGNTIYF.

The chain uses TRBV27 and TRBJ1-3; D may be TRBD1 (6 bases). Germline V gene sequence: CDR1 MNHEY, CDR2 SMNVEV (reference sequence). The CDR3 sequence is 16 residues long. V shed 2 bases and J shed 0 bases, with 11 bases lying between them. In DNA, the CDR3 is TGTGCCAGCAGTTTAGCAAGGGGGTTCTCTGGAAACACCATATATTTT. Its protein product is CASSLARGFSGNTIYF.

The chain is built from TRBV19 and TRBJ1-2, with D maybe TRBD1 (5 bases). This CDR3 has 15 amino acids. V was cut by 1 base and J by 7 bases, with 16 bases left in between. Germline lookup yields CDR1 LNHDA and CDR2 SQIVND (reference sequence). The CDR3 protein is CASSIGGREATGYTF. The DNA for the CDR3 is TGTGCCAGTAGTATAGGTGGCAGGGAGGCCACTGGCTACACCTTC.

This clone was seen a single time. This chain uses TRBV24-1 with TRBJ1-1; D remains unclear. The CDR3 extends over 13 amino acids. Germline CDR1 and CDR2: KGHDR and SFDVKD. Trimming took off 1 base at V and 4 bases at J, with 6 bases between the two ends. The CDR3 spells CATSDFASTEAFF. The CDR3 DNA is TGTGCCACCAGTGATTTTGCCAGCACTGAAGCTTTCTTT.

The CDR3: CASSPRVPGANEKLFF. CDR3 bases: TGTGCCAGCTCACCAAGGGTGCCAGGGGCTAATGAAAAACTGTTTTTT. This chain uses TRBV18 with TRBJ1-4, with TRBD1 as a possible D gene (6 bases). Germline CDR1 reads KGHSH; CDR2 reads LQKENI. V was trimmed by 2 bases and J by 3 bases, leaving 13 bases between them. This CDR3 spans 16 amino acids. Based on the CDR3 plus reference TRBV18 and TRBJ1-4, the full variable domain is NAGVMQNPRHLVRRRGQEARLRCSPMKGHSHVYWYRQLPEEGLKFMVYLQKENIIDESGMPKERFSAEFPKEGPSILRIQQVVRGDSAAYFCASSPRVPGANEKLFFGSGTQLSVL.

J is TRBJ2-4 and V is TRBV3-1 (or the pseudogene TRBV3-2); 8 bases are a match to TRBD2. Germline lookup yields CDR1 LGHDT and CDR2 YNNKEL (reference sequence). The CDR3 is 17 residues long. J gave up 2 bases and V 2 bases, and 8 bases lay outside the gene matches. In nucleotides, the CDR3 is TGTGCCAGCAGCCAAAGTAGGGCGGGAGGCTCCAAAAACATTCAGTACTTC. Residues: CASSQSRAGGSKNIQYF.

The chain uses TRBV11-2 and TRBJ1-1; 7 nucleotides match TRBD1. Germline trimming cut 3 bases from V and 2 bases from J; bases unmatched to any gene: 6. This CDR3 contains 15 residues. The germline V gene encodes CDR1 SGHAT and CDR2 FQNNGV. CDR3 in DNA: TGTGCCAGCAGCTTGATCAGACAGGGCAACACTGAAGCTTTCTTT. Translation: CASSLIRQGNTEAFF.

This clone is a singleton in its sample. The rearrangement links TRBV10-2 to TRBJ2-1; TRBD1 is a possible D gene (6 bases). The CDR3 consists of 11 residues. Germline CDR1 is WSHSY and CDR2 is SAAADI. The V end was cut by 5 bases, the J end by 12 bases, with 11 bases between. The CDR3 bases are TGCGCCAGCAGTTCAGACAGGAGGCAGTTCTTC. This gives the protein CASSSDRRQFF.

CDR3 in amino acids: CASSLTGQKIAGYTF. CDR3 nucleotides: TGTGCCAGCAGTTTAACGGGACAAAAAATCGCTGGCTACACCTTC. The V and J genes are TRBV2 and TRBJ1-2, with D tentatively TRBD1 (6 bases). This CDR3 is built from 15 residues. Trimming cost V 5 bases and J 7 bases, with 20 bases left between them. Germline assignment: CDR1 SNHLY and CDR2 FYNNEI.

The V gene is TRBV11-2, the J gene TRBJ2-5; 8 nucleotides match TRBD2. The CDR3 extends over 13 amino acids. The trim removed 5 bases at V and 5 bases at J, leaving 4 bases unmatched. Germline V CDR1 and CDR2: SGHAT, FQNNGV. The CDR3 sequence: CASSTGLAETQYF. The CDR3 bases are TGTGCCAGCAGCACAGGACTAGCCGAGACCCAGTACTTC.

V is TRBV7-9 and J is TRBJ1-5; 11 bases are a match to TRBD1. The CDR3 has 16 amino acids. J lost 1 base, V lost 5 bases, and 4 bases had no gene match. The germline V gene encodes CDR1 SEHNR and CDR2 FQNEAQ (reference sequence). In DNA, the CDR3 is TGTGCCAGCAGCCCCGGACAGGGGGCCAGCAATCAGCCCCAGCATTTT. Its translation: CASSPGQGASNQPQHF.

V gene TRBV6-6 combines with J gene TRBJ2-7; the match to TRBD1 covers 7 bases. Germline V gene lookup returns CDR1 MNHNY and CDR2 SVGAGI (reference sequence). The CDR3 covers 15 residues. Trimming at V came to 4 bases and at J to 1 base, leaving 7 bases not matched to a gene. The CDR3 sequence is CASSSIGQESYEQYF. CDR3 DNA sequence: TGTGCCAGCAGTTCGATAGGACAGGAATCCTACGAGCAGTACTTC.

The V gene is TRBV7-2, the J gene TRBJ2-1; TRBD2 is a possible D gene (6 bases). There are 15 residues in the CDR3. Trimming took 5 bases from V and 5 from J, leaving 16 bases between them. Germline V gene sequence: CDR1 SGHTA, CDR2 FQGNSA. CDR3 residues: CASSRGELANNEQFF. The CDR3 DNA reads TGTGCCAGCAGCCGCGGGGAGCTAGCCAACAATGAGCAGTTCTTC. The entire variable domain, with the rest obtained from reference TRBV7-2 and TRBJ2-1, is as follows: GAGVSQSPSNKVTEKGKDVELRCDPISGHTALYWYRQSLGQGLEFLIYFQGNSAPDKSGLPSDRFSAERTGGSVSTLTIQRTQQEDSAVYLCASSRGELANNEQFFGPGTRLTVL.